This T cell receptor (beta chain) is drawn from a study of post-analysis software for immune sequencing data. Study-level points and caveats: TRBV5-6, TRBV5-1 and TRBV20-1 were among several TRBV segments more frequent in patients than controls.

cDNA libraries of TCR beta carried unique molecular identifiers. TCRdb redid the calling of the PCR reads with MiXCR, one entry per CDR3 protein. Of about 540,000 distinct CDR3 sequences in the sample, around a third were seen once. This clonotype showed up just a few times. The antigen is unknown. There are 15 residues in the CDR3. V lost 6 bases and J 8 bases, leaving 17 bases between the germline ends. In germline, CDR1 is MDHEN, CDR2 SYDVKM. The chain carries TRBV28 and TRBJ1-6; perhaps TRBD1 as D (5 bases). Material for sequencing was blood. This clonotype was obtained from a girl under 18 with multiple sclerosis. The CDR3 DNA follows: TGTGCCAGCAGCCCTTACGGGGGAACCTATTCACCCCTCCACTTT. It is translated as CASSPYGGTYSPLHF.